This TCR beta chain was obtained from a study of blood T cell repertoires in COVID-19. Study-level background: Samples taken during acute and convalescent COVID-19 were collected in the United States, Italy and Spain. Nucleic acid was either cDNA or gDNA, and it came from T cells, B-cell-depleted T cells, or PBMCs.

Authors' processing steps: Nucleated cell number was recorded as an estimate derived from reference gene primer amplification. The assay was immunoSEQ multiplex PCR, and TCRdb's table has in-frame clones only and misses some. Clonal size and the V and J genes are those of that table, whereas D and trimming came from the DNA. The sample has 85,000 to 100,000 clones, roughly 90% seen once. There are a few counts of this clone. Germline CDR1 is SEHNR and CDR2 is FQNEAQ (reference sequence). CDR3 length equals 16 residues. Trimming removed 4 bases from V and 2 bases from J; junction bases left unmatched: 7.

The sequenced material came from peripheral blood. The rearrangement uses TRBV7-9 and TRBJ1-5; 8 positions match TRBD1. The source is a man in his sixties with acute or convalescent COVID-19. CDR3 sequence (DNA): TGTGCCAGCAGCTCGGCAGGGGGCGTAGGCAATCAGCCCCAGCATTTT. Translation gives CASSSAGGVGNQPQHF. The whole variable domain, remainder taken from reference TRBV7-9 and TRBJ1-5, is DTGVSQNPRHKITKRGQNVTFRCDPISEHNRLYWYRQTLGQGPEFLTYFQNEAQLEKSRLLSDRFSAERPKGSFSTLEIQRTEQGDSAMYLCASSSAGGVGNQPQHFGDGTRLSIL.